These T cell receptor beta chains were read from a single sample in a study of T cells after yellow fever vaccination. TCRdb analysed the 5' RACE reads with MiXCR anew, one entry per CDR3 protein. The data contain about 360,000 distinct CDR3 sequences, more than 5.5% of them seen just once; the ten biggest clones take up approximately 15%. This sample comprised PBMCs, obtained 5 days after the yellow fever booster vaccination. The receptors come from a man aged 25-40 years who received the YFV17D yellow fever vaccine. Each CDR3 is given with its conserved first and last residue. D genes are given only for firm matches. Not every row has a clone size; where given, it reads once, few, many or a size class.

CDR3 protein,CDR3 DNA,clone size,D gene,V gene,J gene
CSASPNSYEQYF,TGCAGTGCTAGTCCAAATAGCTACGAGCAGTACTTC,many,NA,TRBV20-1,TRBJ2-7
CAWGTGPNQPQHF,TGTGCCTGGGGGACAGGGCCTAATCAGCCCCAGCATTTT,NA,TRBD1,TRBV30,TRBJ1-5
CASSLGAANTEAFF,TGTGCCAGCAGCTTAGGGGCGGCGAACACTGAAGCTTTCTTT,many,NA,TRBV7-2,TRBJ1-1
CASSNRAGRADTQYF,TGTGCCAGCTCCAACAGGGCAGGGAGAGCAGATACGCAGTATTTT,few,NA,TRBV6-1,TRBJ2-3
CASSLTPGLGYNEQFF,TGCGCCAGCAGCTTGACTCCGGGACTAGGTTACAATGAGCAGTTCTTC,many,TRBD2,TRBV5-1,TRBJ2-1
CASSLFDTQYF,TGTGCCAGCAGCTTATTCGATACGCAGTATTTT,many,NA,TRBV7-9,TRBJ2-3
CASSFLLGTSEEAGELFF,TGTGCCAGCAGTTTTTTGCTCGGTACTAGCGAGGAGGCCGGGGAGCTGTTTTTT,NA,TRBD2,TRBV28,TRBJ2-2
CASIPNYEQYF,TGCGCCAGCATCCCTAACTACGAGCAGTACTTC,few,NA,TRBV5-1,TRBJ2-7
CASSQGAIDTQYF,TGTGCCAGCAGCCAGGGGGCGATAGATACGCAGTATTTT,many,TRBD1,TRBV6-1,TRBJ2-3
CASSLGGGIKDSYEQYF,TGTGCCAGCAGCTTAGGAGGGGGAATCAAAGACTCCTACGAGCAGTACTTC,few,NA,TRBV7-6,TRBJ2-7
CASSLPGNPAYEQYF,TGTGCCAGCAGCTTGCCCGGGAACCCCGCCTACGAGCAGTACTTC,NA,NA,TRBV5-4,TRBJ2-7
CASSNGYTDTQYF,TGTGCCAGCAGTAACGGTTACACAGATACGCAGTATTTT,few,NA,TRBV6-5,TRBJ2-3
CASSLESLVHEQFF,TGTGCCAGCAGCTTAGAATCCTTGGTACATGAGCAGTTCTTC,NA,NA,TRBV7-2,TRBJ2-1
CSVVNGLGVNEQFF,TGCAGCGTTGTGAATGGACTTGGGGTCAATGAGCAGTTCTTC,NA,NA,TRBV29-1,TRBJ2-1
CASSLEVTGNSPLHF,TGCGCCAGCAGCTTGGAGGTAACGGGGAATTCACCCCTCCACTTT,NA,NA,TRBV5-1,TRBJ1-6
CASTPVLNNEQFF,TGTGCCAGCACCCCCGTGTTAAACAATGAGCAGTTCTTC,many,NA,TRBV6-2/TRBV6-3,TRBJ2-1
CSAREPGTTNYGYTF,TGCAGTGCTAGAGAGCCAGGGACAACTAACTATGGCTACACCTTC,many,NA,TRBV20-1,TRBJ1-2
CSASTSGRADTQYF,TGCAGTGCTAGCACTAGCGGGAGGGCAGATACGCAGTATTTT,NA,TRBD2,TRBV20-1,TRBJ2-3
CSARPEGVLGGYTF,TGCAGTGCTAGACCTGAGGGGGTATTGGGTGGCTACACCTTC,few,NA,TRBV20-1,TRBJ1-2
CSVDNRQGRKVNQYF,TGCAGCGTTGACAACCGACAGGGAAGAAAGGTTAATCAGTATTTT,many,TRBD1,TRBV29-1,TRBJ2-3
CASSFPRTANYGYTF,TGTGCCAGCAGCTTTCCCAGGACAGCGAACTATGGCTACACCTTC,NA,NA,TRBV7-2,TRBJ1-2
CASSLSAGAQYF,TGTGCCAGCAGCTTAAGTGCGGGAGCGCAGTATTTT,NA,TRBD2,TRBV11-2,TRBJ2-3
CASSPTGILNTEAFF,TGTGCCAGCAGTCCCACTGGAATTCTGAACACTGAAGCTTTCTTT,NA,NA,TRBV12-3/TRBV12-4,TRBJ1-1
CAISEASALGETQYF,TGTGCCATCAGTGAGGCTAGCGCCCTCGGAGAGACCCAGTACTTC,many,NA,TRBV10-3,TRBJ2-5
CASSHPLAGNYEQYF,TGTGCCAGCAGCCACCCACTAGCGGGAAACTACGAGCAGTACTTC,NA,TRBD2,TRBV3-1,TRBJ2-7
CASSYYSRRTLNTEAFF,TGTGCCAGCAGTTACTATAGCAGGAGAACCCTGAACACTGAAGCTTTCTTT,few,NA,TRBV3-1,TRBJ1-1
CASSWGLSTDTQYF,TGTGCCAGCAGCTGGGGACTTTCCACAGATACGCAGTATTTT,many,NA,TRBV5-6,TRBJ2-3
CASSYLGMGDTLADQYF,TGCGCCAGCAGTTACTTGGGAATGGGCGACACACTAGCGGACCAGTACTTC,few,TRBD2,TRBV5-1,TRBJ2-7
CASKGPLAQETQYF,TGTGCCAGCAAAGGGCCGCTGGCCCAAGAGACCCAGTACTTC,NA,NA,TRBV2,TRBJ2-5
CSVDAGGNTNYGYTF,TGCAGCGTTGACGCAGGGGGCAACACTAACTATGGCTACACCTTC,few,TRBD1,TRBV29-1,TRBJ1-2
CSVGPSEAGYTF,TGCAGCGTTGGGCCCTCGGAGGCTGGCTACACCTTC,few,NA,TRBV29-1,TRBJ1-2
CASSLAGRGEETQYF,TGCGCCAGCAGCTTGGCCGGAAGGGGCGAAGAGACCCAGTACTTC,few,NA,TRBV5-1,TRBJ2-5
CASSTNGGLGTGELFF,TGTGCCAGTAGCACCAACGGGGGCCTGGGCACCGGGGAGCTGTTTTTT,NA,NA,TRBV19,TRBJ2-2
CASCPTGAGGPYEQYF,TGTGCCAGCTGTCCCACAGGGGCGGGAGGGCCCTACGAGCAGTACTTC,NA,TRBD2,TRBV7-8,TRBJ2-7
CSVEGTDYEQYF,TGCAGCGTTGAAGGCACGGACTACGAGCAGTACTTC,many,NA,TRBV29-1,TRBJ2-7
CASSQGRGRLRNEQFF,TGTGCCAGCAGCCAGGGACGGGGCCGACTACGCAATGAGCAGTTCTTC,NA,NA,TRBV5-6,TRBJ2-1
CAISEPLGTSSYEQYF,TGTGCCATCAGTGAGCCCCTTGGGACTAGCTCCTACGAGCAGTACTTC,NA,TRBD2,TRBV10-3,TRBJ2-7
CASSRVVAGYNEQFF,TGTGCCAGCAGCCGGGTTGTTGCGGGCTACAATGAGCAGTTCTTC,many,NA,TRBV3-1,TRBJ2-1
CASSFSRGRVLNEQFF,TGTGCCAGCAGCTTTTCGCGCGGGAGGGTCCTGAATGAGCAGTTCTTC,few,TRBD2,TRBV11-2,TRBJ2-1
CASSQRSLSYNEQFF,TGCGCCAGCAGCCAAAGAAGTCTTTCCTACAATGAGCAGTTCTTC,few,NA,TRBV4-3,TRBJ2-1
CASSQDLGEDTQYF,TGTGCCAGCAGCCAAGATCTAGGTGAAGATACGCAGTATTTT,few,NA,TRBV3-1,TRBJ2-3
CASSPFRAYEQYF,TGTGCCAGCAGCCCATTCCGGGCCTACGAGCAGTACTTC,many,NA,TRBV7-2,TRBJ2-7
CASSMARDFQYF,TGTGCCAGTAGTATGGCACGGGACTTTCAGTACTTC,NA,NA,TRBV19,TRBJ2-4
CATSGKPGQGYEQYF,TGTGCCACCAGCGGAAAACCGGGACAGGGGTACGAGCAGTACTTC,NA,TRBD1,TRBV15,TRBJ2-7
CASSQRLGSTDTQYF,TGTGCCAGCAGCCAACGACTAGGGAGCACAGATACGCAGTATTTT,many,NA,TRBV5-4,TRBJ2-3
CATIRTGGGGNTIYF,TGTGCCACCATTCGAACCGGGGGTGGTGGAAACACCATATATTTT,few,NA,TRBV12-3/TRBV12-4,TRBJ1-3
CASSDSWESNEQFF,TGTGCCAGCAGTGACTCTTGGGAGAGCAATGAGCAGTTCTTC,NA,NA,TRBV6-4,TRBJ2-1
CASSISEHIQYF,TGTGCCAGTAGTATATCCGAACACATTCAGTACTTC,NA,NA,TRBV19,TRBJ2-4
CASSEGGDSREQYF,TGTGCCAGCAGCGAGGGGGGAGACAGCCGCGAGCAGTACTTC,many,NA,TRBV9,TRBJ2-7
CASSIRGGQGRTGELFF,TGTGCCAGCAGCATCCGTGGGGGACAGGGGCGAACCGGGGAGCTGTTTTTT,few,TRBD1,TRBV7-9,TRBJ2-2
CASRKDSFFSSGVREVETQYF,TGTGCCAGCAGAAAAGACTCTTTCTTCTCTAGCGGAGTAAGGGAGGTCGAGACCCAGTACTTC,many,TRBD2,TRBV7-9,TRBJ2-5
CASTFMDGEETQYF,TGTGCCAGCACCTTTATGGACGGAGAAGAGACCCAGTACTTC,few,NA,TRBV12-3/TRBV12-4,TRBJ2-5
CASSLGLVTDTQYF,TGTGCCAGCAGCTTAGGACTAGTCACAGATACGCAGTATTTT,many,TRBD2,TRBV5-6,TRBJ2-3
CASSIGGSRTGELFF,TGTGCCAGTAGTATTGGCGGGAGCCGGACCGGGGAGCTGTTTTTT,few,TRBD2,TRBV19,TRBJ2-2